This TCR beta chain emerged from a study of vaccination effects on CD4 cells after COVID-19. Germline values: CDR1 MNHEY, CDR2 SVGAGI. The CDR3 is 13 residues long. Trimming cost V 3 bases and J 8 bases; bases outside gene matches: 5. Produced via immunoSEQ multiplex PCR; TCRdb's table is partial and in-frame only. The sample lists about 46,000 clones, over 60% occurring once. As to this clone: The antigen is not known.

In the ViraFEST assay, antigen-specific CD4+ clonotypes were identified by expansion after peptide-pool stimulation. CD4+ T cell isolation took place after approximately 11 days of culture. As their vaccination, participants received two doses of either BNT162b2 or mRNA-1273. The chain employs TRBV6-5 and TRBJ2-3; 7 nucleotides match TRBD1. The TCR originated in a human donor who received a COVID-19 vaccine. The sequencing here drew on CD4+ T cells from PBMCs cultured with HCoV-OC43 spike peptides, taken after COVID-19 vaccination. Noted subset: HCoV-OC43 spike overlapping peptide pool stimulation. The CDR3 DNA reads TGTGCCAGCAGTTATAGACAGGGTACTACGCAGTATTTT. It is translated as CASSYRQGTTQYF.